This TCR beta chain was identified in a study of radiotherapy plus CTLA-4 blockade in lung cancer. Study background: Of the patients, about 17% showed objective responses and about 29% attained disease control. Whole-study findings and limits: Once radiotherapy plus ipilimumab had been given, TCR clones derived from tumor expanded in blood. Alongside interferon-beta, early blood T cell clone dynamics were reportedly the best predictor of response.

A remark on this clone: Its antigen is as yet unknown.

Repertoires were generated with immunoSEQ multiplex PCR, while TCRdb's copy carries only in-frame clones and drops some. The sample records nearly 110,000 clones, over 75% being singletons. V trimming: 7 bases; J trimming: 3 bases; junction bases outside the gene matches: 10. The germline V gene encodes CDR1 MNHEY and CDR2 SMNVEV (reference sequence). This CDR3 has 15 amino acids. The source of this sequence is a human donor with non-small cell lung cancer that progressed on radiotherapy plus ipilimumab. Some clones in this sample may be carry-over from other donors' samples. The gene calls are TRBV27 and TRBJ2-7; 9 nucleotides match TRBD2. This specimen was peripheral blood, taken from a patient treated with radiotherapy plus ipilimumab. CDR3 residues: CASTSLASGDYEQYF. In DNA form, the CDR3 reads TGTGCCAGCACCTCTCTGGCTAGCGGGGACTACGAGCAGTACTTC.